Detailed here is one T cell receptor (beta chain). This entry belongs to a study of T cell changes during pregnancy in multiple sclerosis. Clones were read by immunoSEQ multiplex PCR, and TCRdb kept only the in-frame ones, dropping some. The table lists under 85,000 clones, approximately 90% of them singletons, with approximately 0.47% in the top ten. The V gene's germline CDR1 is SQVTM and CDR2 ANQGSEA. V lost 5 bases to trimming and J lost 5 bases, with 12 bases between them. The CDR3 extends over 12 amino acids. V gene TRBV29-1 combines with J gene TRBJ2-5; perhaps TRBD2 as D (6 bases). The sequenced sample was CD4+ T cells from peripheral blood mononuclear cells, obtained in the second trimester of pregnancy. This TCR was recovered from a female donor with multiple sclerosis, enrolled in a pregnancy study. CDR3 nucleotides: TGCAGCGTTCGAGCTGGAGGGGAGACCCAGTACTTC. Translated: CSVRAGGETQYF.